Listed here are 24 T cell receptor beta chains from one sample, sequenced in a study of T cells after yellow fever vaccination. In TCRdb, the 5' RACE reads were re-called with MiXCR into one record per CDR3 protein. Of fewer than 450,000 distinct CDR3 sequences listed, roughly 8.4% were seen once; the top ten hold 17%. Sequencing was performed on PBMCs, taken more than 40 days after the first yellow fever vaccination. The receptors here all came from a man aged 18 to 30 who received the YFV17D yellow fever vaccine.

This clonotype came up a few times. This chain joins TRBV7-2 and TRBJ1-2; D remains unclear. Germline CDR1 reads SGHTA; CDR2 reads FQGNSA. V shed 3 bases and J shed 4 bases, with 12 bases lying between them. The CDR3 spans 14 residues. Here the CDR3 DNA reads TGTGCCAGCAGCTTTTCCCAGGTGCTCTATGGCTACACCTTC. It specifies CASSFSQVLYGYTF.

The genes are TRBV19 and TRBJ2-7; tentatively, D is TRBD2 (5 bases). Germline CDR1 is LNHDA and CDR2 is SQIVND (reference sequence). V was shortened by 3 bases and J by 3 bases, with 12 bases between the two germline ends. This CDR3 is 14 amino acids long. This CDR3 is CASSIGGSYYEQYF. In DNA form, the CDR3 reads TGTGCCAGTAGTATCGGCGGGTCTTACTACGAGCAGTACTTC. The full variable domain, in which reference TRBV19 and TRBJ2-7 provide the parts outside the CDR3, is DGGITQSPKYLFRKEGQNVTLSCEQNLNHDAMYWYRQDPGQGLRLIYYSQIVNDFQKGDIAEGYSVSREKKESFPLTVTSAQKNPTAFYLCASSIGGSYYEQYFGPGTRLTVT.

This clonotype has more than one count but fewer than ten. The chain joins TRBV11-2 to TRBJ2-3, with 15 bases lining up with TRBD2. CDR1 and CDR2 from the germline V gene are SGHAT and FQNNGV. The CDR3 is 18 amino acids. V was clipped by 4 bases and J by 6 bases; unmatched bases: 11. The CDR3 loop is CASSSRTSGGGTWDTQYF. CDR3 DNA: TGTGCCAGCAGCTCCAGGACTAGCGGGGGGGGCACTTGGGATACGCAGTATTTT.

This clonotype was observed a few times. V gene TRBV29-1 combines with J gene TRBJ2-1; possibly TRBD1 for D (6 bases). The CDR3 extends over 14 amino acids. V was pared by 6 bases and J by 5 bases, with 17 bases between. Germline loops: CDR1 SQVTM, CDR2 ANQGSEA. Written as DNA, the CDR3 is TGCAGCGTGGACCCCCCGGGACAAGACAATGAGCAGTTCTTC. This codes for CSVDPPGQDNEQFF.

This chain joins TRBV18 and TRBJ2-6, with 9 bases lining up with TRBD1. Looked up from germline, CDR1 is KGHSH and CDR2 is LQKENI. Trimming removed 3 bases from V and 2 bases from J; junction bases left unmatched: 11. The CDR3 is 19 residues long. CDR3 residues: CASSPRVARQGAGANVLTF. In DNA, the CDR3 is TGTGCCAGCTCACCTCGCGTCGCTCGACAGGGGGCTGGGGCCAACGTCCTGACTTTC.

This chain uses TRBV5-1 with TRBJ2-1; D gene unclear. The CDR3 is 12 residues long. V shed 3 bases and J shed 3 bases, with 4 bases lying between them. Per germline, CDR1 SGHRS and CDR2 YFSETQ. Written as DNA, the CDR3 is TGCGCCAGCAGCTGGAACTACAATGAGCAGTTCTTC. Protein sequence: CASSWNYNEQFF.

The chain is built from TRBV3-1 and TRBJ2-3, with D unresolved. CDR1 and CDR2 from the germline V gene are LGHDT and YNNKEL (reference sequence). This CDR3 is 14 amino acids long. Trimming took off 4 bases at V and 4 bases at J, with 12 bases between the two ends. The DNA for the CDR3 is TGTGCCAGCAGCCCCCCCTACGGAGCAGATACGCAGTATTTT. Amino acids: CASSPPYGADTQYF.

This chain joins TRBV5-1 and TRBJ1-1; D might be TRBD1 (5 bases). This CDR3 has 15 residues. The germline CDR1 and CDR2 sequences are SGHRS and YFSETQ. The germline V and J ends were trimmed by 5 bases and 6 bases, with 20 bases remaining between them. The CDR3 reads CASRTVTGGYAEAFF. For the CDR3, the DNA is TGCGCCAGCAGGACAGTTACCGGGGGGTACGCTGAAGCTTTCTTT.

The chain uses TRBV28 and TRBJ1-5, with a tentative D call TRBD1 (5 bases). This CDR3 region has 12 residues. Trimming shortened V by 8 bases and J by 6 bases, and 11 bases separated the two germline ends. Per germline, CDR1 MDHEN and CDR2 SYDVKM. CDR3 protein: CASGPGTQPQHF. The CDR3 DNA reads as TGTGCCAGCGGGCCAGGGACTCAGCCCCAGCATTTT. Based on the CDR3 plus reference TRBV28 and TRBJ1-5, the full variable domain is DVKVTQSSRYLVKRTGEKVFLECVQDMDHENMFWYRQDPGLGLRLIYFSYDVKMKEKGDIPEGYSVSREKKERFSLILESASTNQTSMYLCASGPGTQPQHFGDGTRLSIL.

This clonotype showed up many times. The rearrangement joins TRBV5-1 to TRBJ1-1, with 8 bases identical to TRBD1. This CDR3 is built from 16 residues. V lost 4 bases and J lost 5; bases outside the gene matches: 13. Germline V gene lookup returns CDR1 SGHRS and CDR2 YFSETQ. The CDR3 region has the DNA TGCGCCAGCAGCACCAAAGGGACAGGTCCGCGGACTGAAGCTTTCTTT. Protein product: CASSTKGTGPRTEAFF.

This clonotype occurred many times. The rearrangement joins TRBV4-3 to TRBJ2-7; D unresolved. The CDR3 is made up of 14 amino acids. The ends were cut back, 3 bases at V and 0 bases at J, with 9 bases in the middle. CDR1 is LGHNA and CDR2 is YSLEER in the germline V gene. The CDR3 reads CASSQFVSSYEQYF. DNA of the CDR3: TGCGCCAGCAGCCAGTTTGTGAGCTCCTACGAGCAGTACTTC.

Worth noting for this clonotype: Since a much larger clone is just one base distant, this may be a read error. The chain is built from TRBV7-2 and TRBJ2-3, with 9 bases lining up with TRBD2. Trimming took 8 bases from V and 0 from J; bases not matched to a gene: 12. Germline V CDR1 and CDR2: SGHTA, FQGNSA. The CDR3 is 17 amino acids. CDR3 loop: CASCGLAAGGSTDTQYF. The CDR3 bases are TGTGCCAGCTGCGGGCTGGCGGCGGGGGGGAGCACAGATACGCAGTATTTT.

V and J are TRBV7-9 and TRBJ2-3; no definite D call. The CDR3 totals 13 residues. Germline V gives CDR1 SEHNR, CDR2 FQNEAQ (reference sequence). V was shortened by 5 bases and J by 2 bases, with 8 bases between the two germline ends. The CDR3 reads CASSPKYTDTQYF. CDR3 in DNA: TGTGCCAGCAGCCCTAAGTACACAGATACGCAGTATTTT.

The J gene is TRBJ1-2, the V gene TRBV4-3, with D hard to call. The length of the CDR3 is 13 residues. The V end lost 0 bases, the J end lost 8 bases, and 10 bases lay between the germline ends. Germline CDR1 LGHNA, CDR2 YSLEER. The DNA of the CDR3 is TGCGCCAGCAGCCAAGATCTTTCGAAGGGCTACACCTTC. It yields the protein CASSQDLSKGYTF.

A few counts support this clonotype. The chain is built from TRBV5-1 and TRBJ2-3, with D perhaps matching TRBD2 (5 bases). This CDR3 has 14 amino acids. Trimming took 0 bases from V and 2 from J, leaving 7 bases between them. CDR1 and CDR2 from the germline V gene are SGHRS and YFSETQ. The CDR3 sequence is CASSLGEITDTQYF. The CDR3 nucleotides are TGCGCCAGCAGCTTGGGGGAGATCACAGATACGCAGTATTTT.

The gene calls are TRBV5-1 and TRBJ1-1; D gene uncertain. In germline, CDR1 is SGHRS, CDR2 YFSETQ. Trimming left V 3 bases short and J 3 bases short, with 9 bases between. This CDR3 has 13 amino acids. Here the CDR3 reads CASSSRQYTEAFF. The CDR3 nucleotides read TGCGCCAGCAGCTCCCGCCAGTACACTGAAGCTTTCTTT.

This clonotype has just a few counts. The rearrangement joins TRBV6-5 to TRBJ1-2; 7 bases are shared with TRBD1. The junction had 6 bases not matched to a gene; V was cut back by 0 bases and J by 5 bases. The CDR3 is 15 amino acids. The germline gives CDR1 MNHEY, CDR2 SVGAGI. The CDR3 reads CASSYSWTGTYGYTF. The CDR3 bases are TGTGCCAGCAGTTACTCGTGGACAGGCACTTATGGCTACACCTTC.

In this sample, this clonotype turned up a few times. This sequence joins TRBV20-1 and TRBJ1-1; TRBD1 might be the D (5 bases). CDR1 and CDR2 from the germline V gene are DFQATT and SNEGSKA (reference sequence). Trimming removed 1 base at V and 2 bases at J, with 14 bases between. CDR3 length: 15 residues. The CDR3 loop reads CSARVREGFNTEAFF. CDR3 DNA sequence: TGCAGTGCTAGAGTGCGTGAGGGGTTCAACACTGAAGCTTTCTTT.

The chain carries TRBV7-8 and TRBJ2-1; D is uncertain. Trimming took off 6 bases at V and 4 bases at J, with 13 bases between the two ends. Germline loops: CDR1 SGHVS, CDR2 FQNEAQ. This CDR3 has 14 amino acids. The CDR3 DNA follows: TGTGCCAGCAGTTCACTCGTCGGGTACAATGAGCAGTTCTTC. Its protein product is CASSSLVGYNEQFF.

In this sample, this clonotype turned up a few times. The chain recombines TRBV11-2 with TRBJ2-4; 11 nucleotides match TRBD1. The CDR3 runs to 17 residues. With 4 bases clipped from V and 1 base from J, the junction kept 6 bases outside the gene matches. Per germline, CDR1 SGHAT and CDR2 FQNNGV. The CDR3: CASSYGQGAGAKNIQYF. Written as DNA, the CDR3 is TGTGCCAGCAGCTACGGACAGGGGGCCGGGGCCAAAAACATTCAGTACTTC.

This clonotype has a handful of counts. The chain recombines TRBV20-1 with TRBJ2-5; the D gene is possibly TRBD1 (5 bases). Between the trimmed V and J ends, which lost 3 bases and 6 bases, there was a span of 14 bases. This CDR3 spans 13 amino acids. Germline V gene lookup returns CDR1 DFQATT and CDR2 SNEGSKA (reference sequence). The CDR3 loop reads CSASSQGLQTQYF. The CDR3 nucleotides read TGCAGTGCTAGCTCCCAGGGTTTACAGACCCAGTACTTC.

This clonotype was observed many times. The chain carries TRBV12-3 or TRBV12-4 and TRBJ1-2, with a possible D match to TRBD1 (6 bases). V lost 2 bases and J 8 bases, leaving 12 bases between the germline ends. CDR3 length: 13 residues. The CDR3 bases are TGTGCCAGCAGTTTACTGGGGGGCGAGGGCTACACCTTC. Encoded protein: CASSLLGGEGYTF.

This clonotype occurred a few times. This chain uses TRBV6-1 with TRBJ2-1, with 10 positions matching TRBD2. Germline CDR1 reads MNHNS; CDR2 reads SASEGT. Unmatched junction bases numbered 15, after V lost 6 bases and J lost 7 bases. The CDR3 is 17 amino acids. The CDR3: CASRASRAGGPFNEQFF. CDR3 DNA: TGTGCCAGCAGAGCGAGCCGAGCGGGGGGGCCGTTTAATGAGCAGTTCTTC.

This chain connects TRBV20-1 to TRBJ1-5; TRBD1 is a possible D gene (5 bases). V lost 6 bases to trimming and J lost 7 bases, with 16 bases between them. CDR3 length: 13 residues. The V gene's germline CDR1 is DFQATT and CDR2 SNEGSKA (reference sequence). Written as DNA, the CDR3 is TGCAGTGCCGGGGGACCCTTAGGGCAGCCCCAGCATTTT. It yields the protein CSAGGPLGQPQHF.